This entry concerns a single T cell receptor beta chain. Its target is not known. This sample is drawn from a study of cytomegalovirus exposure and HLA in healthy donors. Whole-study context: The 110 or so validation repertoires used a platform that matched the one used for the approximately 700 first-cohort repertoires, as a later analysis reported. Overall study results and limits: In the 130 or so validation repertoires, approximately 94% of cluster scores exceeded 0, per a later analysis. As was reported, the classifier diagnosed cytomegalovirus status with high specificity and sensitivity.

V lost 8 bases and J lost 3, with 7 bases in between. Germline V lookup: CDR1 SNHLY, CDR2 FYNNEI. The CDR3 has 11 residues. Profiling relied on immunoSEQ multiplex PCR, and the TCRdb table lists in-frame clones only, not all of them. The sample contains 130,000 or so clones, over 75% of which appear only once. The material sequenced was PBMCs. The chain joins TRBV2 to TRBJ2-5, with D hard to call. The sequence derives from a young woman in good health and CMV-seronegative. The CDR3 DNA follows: TGTGCCAGCGGTTTAGAAGAGACCCAGTACTTC. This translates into CASGLEETQYF.